Shown below are 19 T cell receptor beta chains from a single sample sequenced in a study of cytomegalovirus exposure and HLA in healthy donors. A multiplex PCR was run with 60 Vbeta primers and 13 Jbeta primers. Generated by immunoSEQ multiplex PCR, the TCRdb table keeps only in-frame clones and is missing some. The sample includes 68,000 or so clones. Sequencing used PBMCs. The receptors come from a boy between 10 and 17 years old in good health and CMV-seronegative.

The V gene is TRBV5-1, the J gene TRBJ1-1, with a tentative D call TRBD1 (5 bases). Between the trimmed V and J ends, which lost 1 base and 1 base, there was a span of 8 bases. CDR1 SGHRS and CDR2 YFSETQ come from the germline V gene. This CDR3 is built from 14 residues. The CDR3 loop reads CASSLMDTNTEAFF. In DNA, the CDR3 is TGCGCCAGCAGCTTGATGGACACGAACACTGAAGCTTTCTTT.

The chain joins TRBV5-1 to TRBJ1-1; no clear D. V gave up 0 bases and J gave up 8 bases, with 11 bases separating them. The CDR3 runs to 13 residues. From germline, CDR1 is SGHRS and CDR2 YFSETQ. As DNA, the CDR3 is TGCGCCAGCAGCTTGGCTTTATCTGGCGAAGCTTTCTTT. It codes for CASSLALSGEAFF. The complete variable domain, with remaining parts taken from reference TRBV5-1 and TRBJ1-1, reads KAGVTQTPRYLIKTRGQQVTLSCSPISGHRSVSWYQQTPGQGLQFLFEYFSETQRNKGNFPGRFSGRQFSNSRSEMNVSTLELGDSALYLCASSLALSGEAFFGQGTRLTVV.

The chain employs TRBV4-1 and TRBJ2-1; D not resolved. The CDR3 runs to 16 residues. Germline CDR1 reads MGHRA; CDR2 reads YSYEKL. V lost 1 base, J lost 6 bases, and 16 bases lay in between. CDR3 in amino acids: CASSQVGGAEFNEQFF. The CDR3 bases are TGCGCCAGCAGCCAAGTTGGCGGTGCCGAGTTCAATGAGCAGTTCTTC.

This chain uses TRBV5-1 with TRBJ1-1; TRBD1 matches at 7 bases. In germline, CDR1 is SGHRS, CDR2 YFSETQ. V dropped 4 bases and J dropped 0; count of bases not matched to a gene: 9. This CDR3 is built from 16 residues. The chain's CDR3 is CASSRSRDRLNTEAFF. The CDR3 DNA sequence: TGCGCCAGCAGCAGAAGCAGGGACAGATTGAACACTGAAGCTTTCTTT.

The rearrangement links TRBV27 to TRBJ1-4; the D gene is possibly TRBD1 (5 bases). The CDR3 sequence is 13 residues long. V dropped 3 bases and J dropped 7 bases, with 9 bases sitting between them. The V gene's germline CDR1 is MNHEY and CDR2 SMNVEV (reference sequence). Written as DNA, the CDR3 is TGTGCCAGCAGTTTTGCAGGGATTGAAAAACTGTTTTTT. Protein sequence: CASSFAGIEKLFF.

CDR3 protein: CASSQDFQGGGSGNTIYF. CDR3 coding DNA: TGCGCCAGCAGCCAAGATTTCCAGGGAGGAGGTTCTGGAAACACCATATATTTT. The chain joins TRBV4-3 to TRBJ1-3, with a possible D match to TRBD1 (5 bases). The CDR3 contains 18 residues. Germline CDR1 LGHNA, CDR2 YSLEER. V lost 0 bases and J lost 1, with 16 bases in between.

The chain carries TRBV15 and TRBJ2-7; 10 bases line up with TRBD1. Germline V gives CDR1 LNHNV, CDR2 YYDKDF (reference sequence). The CDR3 has 15 residues. With 3 bases clipped from V and 2 bases from J, the junction kept 4 bases outside the gene matches. CDR3 loop: CATSSSGTGAYEQYF. DNA of the CDR3: TGTGCCACCAGCAGCTCCGGGACAGGGGCCTACGAGCAGTACTTC.

The chain links TRBV13 to TRBJ1-1; D might be TRBD1 (5 bases). CDR3 size: 13 residues. CDR1 and CDR2 from the germline V gene are PRHDT and FYEKMQ (reference sequence). V was cut by 0 bases and J by 8 bases, with 10 bases left in between. The CDR3 reads CASSLGATVEAFF. Written as DNA, the CDR3 is TGTGCCAGCAGCTTAGGTGCGACAGTCGAAGCTTTCTTT. Based on the CDR3 plus reference TRBV13 and TRBJ1-1, the full variable domain is AAGVIQSPRHLIKEKRETATLKCYPIPRHDTVYWYQQGPGQDPQFLISFYEKMQSDKGSIPDRFSAQQFSDYHSELNMSSLELGDSALYFCASSLGATVEAFFGQGTRLTVV.

V and J are TRBV10-3 and TRBJ2-1, with TRBD2 identical over 12 bases. There are 16 residues in the CDR3. Trimming took 0 bases from V and 5 from J; bases not matched to a gene: 2. The V gene's germline CDR1 is ENHRY and CDR2 SYGVKD. The CDR3: CAISESRTSGNNEQFF. The CDR3 DNA sequence: TGTGCCATCAGTGAGTCGCGGACTAGCGGGAACAATGAGCAGTTCTTC.

V and J are TRBV20-1 and TRBJ2-1; D unresolved. Deletions cut 6 bases from V and 12 bases from J, with 6 bases between. Germline CDR1 reads DFQATT; CDR2 reads SNEGSKA (reference sequence). The CDR3 sequence is 8 residues long. The CDR3 spells CSALRQFF. The CDR3 DNA is TGCAGTGCCCTTCGGCAGTTCTTC.

The chain links TRBV30 to TRBJ1-5, with D perhaps matching TRBD1 (6 bases). The CDR3 extends over 13 amino acids. Trimming shortened V by 3 bases and J by 9 bases, and 15 bases separated the two germline ends. Germline CDR1 reads GTSNPN; CDR2 reads SVGIG (reference sequence). The chain's CDR3 is CAWSTQGEGPQHF. The CDR3 DNA reads TGTGCCTGGAGCACACAGGGTGAAGGGCCCCAGCATTTT. The full variable domain, in which reference TRBV30 and TRBJ1-5 provide the parts outside the CDR3, is SQTIHQWPATLVQPVGSPLSLECTVEGTSNPNLYWYRQAAGRGLQLLFYSVGIGQISSEVPQNLSASRPQDRQFILSSKKLLLSDSGFYLCAWSTQGEGPQHFGDGTRLSIL.

This chain links TRBV6-6 with TRBJ1-1, with D possibly matching TRBD1 (5 bases). The CDR3 is 13 amino acids. Trimming removed 2 bases at V and 3 bases at J, with 7 bases between. Germline-derived CDR1 and CDR2 are MNHNY and SVGAGI (reference sequence). The CDR3 loop is CASSYGGDTEAFF. Here the CDR3 DNA reads TGTGCCAGCAGTTACGGGGGGGACACTGAAGCTTTCTTT.

The chain links TRBV9 to TRBJ2-7, with 12 bases lining up with TRBD2. Germline V gene sequence: CDR1 SGDLS, CDR2 YYNGEE. Trimming cost V 0 bases and J 3 bases; bases outside gene matches: 7. The CDR3 has 17 amino acids. The CDR3 spells CASSVDGGTSGFYEQYF. CDR3 DNA: TGTGCCAGCAGCGTAGATGGTGGGACTAGCGGGTTCTACGAGCAGTACTTC.

This CDR3 is CASSTDRSWELFF. The CDR3 DNA follows: TGCGCCAGCAGCACTGACAGGTCCTGGGAGCTGTTTTTT. This rearrangement joins TRBV5-1 to TRBJ2-2; possibly TRBD1 for D (6 bases). In germline, CDR1 is SGHRS, CDR2 YFSETQ. The CDR3 is 13 residues long. The germline V and J ends were trimmed by 4 bases and 9 bases, with 13 bases remaining between them.

This chain connects TRBV10-1 to TRBJ1-3, with a possible D match to TRBD1 (6 bases). V gave up 10 bases and J gave up 0 bases, with 13 bases separating them. Germline assignment: CDR1 WNHNN and CDR2 SYGVQD (reference sequence). This CDR3 is built from 14 residues. The CDR3 here is CATTTGNSGNTIYF. DNA of the CDR3: TGCGCCACGACAACAGGGAACTCTGGAAACACCATATATTTT.

The V and J genes are TRBV6-4 and TRBJ2-7; 7 bases match TRBD1. CDR3 length: 13 residues. After removal of 11 bases from V and 1 base from J, the junction contained 8 bases not matched to a gene. Germline CDR1 MRHNA, CDR2 SNTAGT. For the CDR3, the DNA is TGTGCCGGGATTGACAGGGAGTCCTACGAGCAGTACTTC. Its translation: CAGIDRESYEQYF.

The genes are TRBV18 and TRBJ2-1, with TRBD1 as a possible D gene (5 bases). V gave up 6 bases and J gave up 5 bases, with 11 bases separating them. CDR3 length: 13 amino acids. Germline-derived CDR1 and CDR2 are KGHSH and LQKENI. This chain's CDR3 is CASSLKGDNEQFF. The CDR3 bases are TGTGCCAGCTCTCTTAAAGGGGACAATGAGCAGTTCTTC.

This chain links TRBV30 with TRBJ2-7, with D tentatively TRBD1 (5 bases). Trimming took 5 bases from V and 0 from J, leaving 8 bases between them. The germline V gene has CDR1 GTSNPN and CDR2 SVGIG (reference sequence). The CDR3 covers 12 residues. CDR3 sequence (DNA): TGTGCCTGGGAAACAGGCTCCTACGAGCAGTACTTC. This translates into CAWETGSYEQYF.

The chain links TRBV20-1 to TRBJ2-3; 8 bases agree with TRBD1. V dropped 4 bases and J dropped 8; count of bases not matched to a gene: 2. CDR3 length: 11 amino acids. Germline V gene lookup returns CDR1 DFQATT and CDR2 SNEGSKA (reference sequence). The CDR3 bases are TGCAGTGCTACGGACAGGGTTACGCAGTATTTT. This codes for CSATDRVTQYF.